The clone carrying this TCR beta chain has ten or more counts. The data originate from a study of T cells in Graves' hyperthyroidism and ophthalmopathy. Researchers took RNA transcripts and amplified the TCR beta CDR3 regions from them. Primed by the HTBI set, a first-round RT-PCR was run on the TCR CDR3. TCRdb re-analysed the multiplex PCR reads in MiXCR, keeping a single row per CDR3 protein. The sample has roughly 520,000 distinct CDR3 sequences, approximately 24% seen once. Trimming took off 5 bases at V and 0 bases at J, with 11 bases between the two ends. The CDR3 is made up of 14 amino acids. The germline V gene encodes CDR1 MNHEY and CDR2 SVGEGT.

The clonotype was recovered from a woman between 25 and 40 years old with Graves' ophthalmopathy. Specimen: blood. The chain links TRBV6-2 or TRBV6-3 to TRBJ2-7; D ambiguous. CDR3 sequence: CASSRPESSYEQYF. CDR3 DNA: TGTGCCAGCAGTCGACCGGAGAGCTCCTACGAGCAGTACTTC.